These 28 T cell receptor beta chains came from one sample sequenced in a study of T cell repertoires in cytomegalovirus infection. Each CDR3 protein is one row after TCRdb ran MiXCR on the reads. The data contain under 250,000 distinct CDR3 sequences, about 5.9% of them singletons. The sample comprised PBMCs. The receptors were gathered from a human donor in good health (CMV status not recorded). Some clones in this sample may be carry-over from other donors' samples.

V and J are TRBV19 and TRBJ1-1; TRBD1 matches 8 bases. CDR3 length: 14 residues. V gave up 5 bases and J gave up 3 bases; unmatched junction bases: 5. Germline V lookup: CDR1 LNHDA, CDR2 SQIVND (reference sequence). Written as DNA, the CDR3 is TGTGCCAGTAGTTTCGACAGGGGCGACACTGAAGCTTTCTTT. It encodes CASSFDRGDTEAFF. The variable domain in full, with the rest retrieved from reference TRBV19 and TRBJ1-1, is DGGITQSPKYLFRKEGQNVTLSCEQNLNHDAMYWYRQDPGQGLRLIYYSQIVNDFQKGDIAEGYSVSREKKESFPLTVTSAQKNPTAFYLCASSFDRGDTEAFFGQGTRLTVV.

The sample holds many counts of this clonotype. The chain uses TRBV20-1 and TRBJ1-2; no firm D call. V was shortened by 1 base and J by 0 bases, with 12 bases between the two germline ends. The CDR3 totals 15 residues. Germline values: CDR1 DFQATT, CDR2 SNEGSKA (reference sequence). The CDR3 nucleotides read TGCAGTGCTAGAGGGAGCCGGGGAGCTAACTATGGCTACACCTTC. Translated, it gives CSARGSRGANYGYTF.

CDR3 sequence (DNA): TGTGCTAGTGGTTTGGTACGTCCCGCGGAATATAATTCACCCCTCCACTTT. This sequence encodes CASGLVRPAEYNSPLHF. The V call is TRBV12-5, the J call TRBJ1-6; unclear D gene. Germline CDR1 is LGHNT and CDR2 is FRNRAP. The CDR3 extends over 17 amino acids. V shed 0 bases and J shed 4 bases, with 13 bases lying between them.

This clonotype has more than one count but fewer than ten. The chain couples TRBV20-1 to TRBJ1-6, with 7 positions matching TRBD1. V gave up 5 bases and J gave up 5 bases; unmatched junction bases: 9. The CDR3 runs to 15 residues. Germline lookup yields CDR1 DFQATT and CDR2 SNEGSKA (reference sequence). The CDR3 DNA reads TGCAGTGCTGGCAGGGGGGCGACCAATAATTCACCCCTCCACTTT. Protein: CSAGRGATNNSPLHF.

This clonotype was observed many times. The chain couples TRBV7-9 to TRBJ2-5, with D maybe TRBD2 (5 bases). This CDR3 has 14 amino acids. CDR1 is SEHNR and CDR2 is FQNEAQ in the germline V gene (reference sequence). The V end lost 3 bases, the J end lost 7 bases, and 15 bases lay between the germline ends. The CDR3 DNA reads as TGTGCCAGCAGCTTGAGCGGCGAGGTGGCGACCCAGTACTTC. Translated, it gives CASSLSGEVATQYF.

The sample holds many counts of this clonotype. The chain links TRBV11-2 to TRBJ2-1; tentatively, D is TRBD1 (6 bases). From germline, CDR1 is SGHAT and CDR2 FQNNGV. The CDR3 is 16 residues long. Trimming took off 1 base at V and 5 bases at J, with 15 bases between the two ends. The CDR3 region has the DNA TGTGCCAGCAGCTTAGGAAGTAGGACAGTGAACAATGAGCAGTTCTTC. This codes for CASSLGSRTVNNEQFF.

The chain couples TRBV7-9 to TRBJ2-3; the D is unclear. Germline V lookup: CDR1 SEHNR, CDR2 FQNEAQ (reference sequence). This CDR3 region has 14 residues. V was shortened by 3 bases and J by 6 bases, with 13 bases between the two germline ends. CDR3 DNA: TGTGCCAGCAGCTTTATCGAACGGATGGATACGCAGTATTTT. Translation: CASSFIERMDTQYF.

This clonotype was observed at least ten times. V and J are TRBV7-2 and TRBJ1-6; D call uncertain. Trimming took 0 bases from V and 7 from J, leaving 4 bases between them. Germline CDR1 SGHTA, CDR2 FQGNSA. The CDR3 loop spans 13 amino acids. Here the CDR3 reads CASSLAINSPLHF. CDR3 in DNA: TGTGCCAGCAGCTTAGCTATAAATTCACCCCTCCACTTT.

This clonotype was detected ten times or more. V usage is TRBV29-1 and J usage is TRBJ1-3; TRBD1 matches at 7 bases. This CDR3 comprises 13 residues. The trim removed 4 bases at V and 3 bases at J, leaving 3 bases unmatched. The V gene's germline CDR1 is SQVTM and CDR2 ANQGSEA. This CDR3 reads CSVGGGIGNTIYF. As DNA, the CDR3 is TGCAGCGTTGGAGGGGGCATTGGAAACACCATATATTTT.

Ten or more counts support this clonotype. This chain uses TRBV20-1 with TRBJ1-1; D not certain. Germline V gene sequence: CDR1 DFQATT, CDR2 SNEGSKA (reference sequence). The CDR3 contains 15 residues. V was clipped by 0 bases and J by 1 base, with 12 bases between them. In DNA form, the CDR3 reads TGCAGTGCTAGAGAACTTGTGGGCAAGAACACTGAAGCTTTCTTT. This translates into CSARELVGKNTEAFF.

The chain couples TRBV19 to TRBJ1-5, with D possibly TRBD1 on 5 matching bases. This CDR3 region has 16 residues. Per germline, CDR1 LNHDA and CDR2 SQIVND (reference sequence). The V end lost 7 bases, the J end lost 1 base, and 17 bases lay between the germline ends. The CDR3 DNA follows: TGTGCCAGTACCCTCGGGGAGGGGCCGAGCAATCAGCCCCAGCATTTT. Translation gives CASTLGEGPSNQPQHF.

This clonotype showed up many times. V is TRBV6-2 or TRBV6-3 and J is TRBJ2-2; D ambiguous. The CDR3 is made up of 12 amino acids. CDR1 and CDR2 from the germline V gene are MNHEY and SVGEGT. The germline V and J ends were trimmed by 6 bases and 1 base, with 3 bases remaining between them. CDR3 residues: CASRRNTGELFF. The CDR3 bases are TGTGCCAGCAGGAGGAACACCGGGGAGCTGTTTTTT.

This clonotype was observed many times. CDR3 sequence reads: CSAGRGRDTGELFF. The CDR3 DNA follows: TGCAGTGCCGGCAGGGGGCGCGACACCGGGGAGCTGTTTTTT. V gene TRBV20-1 combines with J gene TRBJ2-2; the match to TRBD1 covers 8 bases. The CDR3 runs 14 residues. V gave up 6 bases and J gave up 3 bases; unmatched junction bases: 6. CDR1 and CDR2 from the germline V gene are DFQATT and SNEGSKA (reference sequence).

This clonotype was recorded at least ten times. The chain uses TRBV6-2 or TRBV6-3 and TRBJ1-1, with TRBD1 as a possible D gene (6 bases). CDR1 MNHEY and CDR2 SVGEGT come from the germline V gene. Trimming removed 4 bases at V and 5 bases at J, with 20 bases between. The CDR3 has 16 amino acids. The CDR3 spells CASSWDQQGLRTEAFF. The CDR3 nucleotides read TGTGCCAGCAGTTGGGACCAACAGGGTTTGCGGACTGAAGCTTTCTTT.

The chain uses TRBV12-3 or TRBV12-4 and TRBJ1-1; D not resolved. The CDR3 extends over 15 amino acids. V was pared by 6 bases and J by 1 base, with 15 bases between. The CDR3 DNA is TGTGCCAGCAGCCGAGTCCCAGGAGGGAACACTGAAGCTTTCTTT. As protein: CASSRVPGGNTEAFF.

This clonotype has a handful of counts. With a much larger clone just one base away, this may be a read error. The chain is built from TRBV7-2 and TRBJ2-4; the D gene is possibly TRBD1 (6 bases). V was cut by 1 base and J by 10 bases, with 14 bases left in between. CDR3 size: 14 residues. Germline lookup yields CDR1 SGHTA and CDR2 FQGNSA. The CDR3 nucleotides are TGTGCCAGCAGCTTAGGTTCAGGGACAACTATTCAGTACTTC. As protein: CASSLGSGTTIQYF.

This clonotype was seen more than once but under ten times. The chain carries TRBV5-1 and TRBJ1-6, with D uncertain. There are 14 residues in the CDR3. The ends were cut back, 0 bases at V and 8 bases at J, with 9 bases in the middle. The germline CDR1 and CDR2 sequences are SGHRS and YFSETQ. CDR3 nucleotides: TGCGCCAGCAGCTTGGATTCAGTTGATTCACCCCTCCACTTT. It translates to CASSLDSVDSPLHF.

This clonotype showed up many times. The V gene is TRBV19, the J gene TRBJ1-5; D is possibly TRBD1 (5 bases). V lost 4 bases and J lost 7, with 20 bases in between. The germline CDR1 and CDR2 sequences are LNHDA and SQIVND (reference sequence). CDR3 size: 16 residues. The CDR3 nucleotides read TGTGCCAGTAGTACTGGGAGTGGGACCTCAGGCCAGCCCCAGCATTTT. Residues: CASSTGSGTSGQPQHF. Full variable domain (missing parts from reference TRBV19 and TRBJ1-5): DGGITQSPKYLFRKEGQNVTLSCEQNLNHDAMYWYRQDPGQGLRLIYYSQIVNDFQKGDIAEGYSVSREKKESFPLTVTSAQKNPTAFYLCASSTGSGTSGQPQHFGDGTRLSIL.

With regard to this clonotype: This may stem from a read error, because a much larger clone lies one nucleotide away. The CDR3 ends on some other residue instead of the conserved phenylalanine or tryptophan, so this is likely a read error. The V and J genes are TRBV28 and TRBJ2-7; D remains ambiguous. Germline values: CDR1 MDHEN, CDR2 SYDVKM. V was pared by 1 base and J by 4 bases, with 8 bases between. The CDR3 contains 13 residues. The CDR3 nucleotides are TGTGCCAGCAGTTTATCCATGACATACGAGCAGTACTAC. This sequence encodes CASSLSMTYEQYY.

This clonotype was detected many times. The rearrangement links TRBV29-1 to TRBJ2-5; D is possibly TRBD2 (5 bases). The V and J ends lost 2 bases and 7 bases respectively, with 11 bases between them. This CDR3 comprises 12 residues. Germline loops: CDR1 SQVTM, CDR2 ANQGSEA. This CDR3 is CSVELREGTQYF. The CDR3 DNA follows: TGCAGCGTTGAATTGCGAGAGGGGACCCAGTACTTC.

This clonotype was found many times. The CDR3 DNA sequence: TGTGCTAGTGGTTTAATCGGTCAAGAGACCCAGTACTTC. It codes for CASGLIGQETQYF. V usage is TRBV12-5 and J usage is TRBJ2-5; D is undetermined. CDR1 and CDR2 (germline): LGHNT, FRNRAP. Trimming shortened V by 3 bases and J by 2 bases, and 7 bases separated the two germline ends. The CDR3 contains 13 residues.

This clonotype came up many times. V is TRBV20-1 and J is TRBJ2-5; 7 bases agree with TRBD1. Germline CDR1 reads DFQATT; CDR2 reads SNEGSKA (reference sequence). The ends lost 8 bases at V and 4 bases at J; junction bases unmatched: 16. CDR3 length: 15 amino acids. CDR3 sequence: CSSSYTGAMRETQYF. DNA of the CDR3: TGCAGTTCGTCATATACAGGGGCAATGCGAGAGACCCAGTACTTC.

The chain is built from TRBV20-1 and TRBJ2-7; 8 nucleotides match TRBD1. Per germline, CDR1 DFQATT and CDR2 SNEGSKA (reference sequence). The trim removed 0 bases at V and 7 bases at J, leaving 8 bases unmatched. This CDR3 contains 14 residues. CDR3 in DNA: TGCAGTGCTAGAGACTCCCAGGGGGCGAGGGAGCAGTACTTC. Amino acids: CSARDSQGAREQYF.

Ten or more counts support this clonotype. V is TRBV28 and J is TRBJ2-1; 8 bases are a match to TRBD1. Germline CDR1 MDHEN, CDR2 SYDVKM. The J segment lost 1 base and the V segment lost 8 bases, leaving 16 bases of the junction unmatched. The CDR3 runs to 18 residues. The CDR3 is CASVEAVGTGPSYNEQFF. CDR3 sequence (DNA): TGTGCCAGCGTTGAGGCGGTTGGGACAGGTCCTTCCTACAATGAGCAGTTCTTC.

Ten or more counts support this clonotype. The CDR3 DNA reads TGTGCCAGCAGCCTAATCGGTGGAAAATATAGCAATCAGCCCCAGCATTTT. It yields the protein CASSLIGGKYSNQPQHF. The chain carries TRBV2 and TRBJ1-5; unclear D gene. Per the germline V gene, CDR1 is SNHLY and CDR2 is FYNNEI. Trimming took 6 bases from V and 0 from J, leaving 18 bases between them. This CDR3 has 17 residues. Using reference TRBV2 and TRBJ1-5 for the parts outside the CDR3, the full variable domain is EPEVTQTPSHQVTQMGQEVILRCVPISNHLYFYWYRQILGQKVEFLVSFYNNEISEKSEIFDDQFSVERPDGSNFTLKIRSTKLEDSAMYFCASSLIGGKYSNQPQHFGDGTRLSIL.

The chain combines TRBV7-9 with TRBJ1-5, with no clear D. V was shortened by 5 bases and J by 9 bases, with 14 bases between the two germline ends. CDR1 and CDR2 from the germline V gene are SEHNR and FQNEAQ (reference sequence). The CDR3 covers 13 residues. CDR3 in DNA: TGTGCCAGCAGCCTCGGGAAGGAGCCGCCCCAGCATTTT. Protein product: CASSLGKEPPQHF.

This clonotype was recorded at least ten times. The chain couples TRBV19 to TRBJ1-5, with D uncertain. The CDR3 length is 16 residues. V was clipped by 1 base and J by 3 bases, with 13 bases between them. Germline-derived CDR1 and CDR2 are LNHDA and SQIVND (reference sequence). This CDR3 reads CASSIAPGWNNQPQHF. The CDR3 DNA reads TGTGCCAGTAGTATAGCCCCGGGGTGGAACAATCAGCCCCAGCATTTT.

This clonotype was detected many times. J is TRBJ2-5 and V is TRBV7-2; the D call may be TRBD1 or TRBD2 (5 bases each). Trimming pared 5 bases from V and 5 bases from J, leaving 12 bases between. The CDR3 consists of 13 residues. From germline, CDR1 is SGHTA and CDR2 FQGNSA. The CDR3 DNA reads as TGTGCCAGCAGCCTGGGACCGGGGGAGACCCAGTACTTC. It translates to CASSLGPGETQYF.